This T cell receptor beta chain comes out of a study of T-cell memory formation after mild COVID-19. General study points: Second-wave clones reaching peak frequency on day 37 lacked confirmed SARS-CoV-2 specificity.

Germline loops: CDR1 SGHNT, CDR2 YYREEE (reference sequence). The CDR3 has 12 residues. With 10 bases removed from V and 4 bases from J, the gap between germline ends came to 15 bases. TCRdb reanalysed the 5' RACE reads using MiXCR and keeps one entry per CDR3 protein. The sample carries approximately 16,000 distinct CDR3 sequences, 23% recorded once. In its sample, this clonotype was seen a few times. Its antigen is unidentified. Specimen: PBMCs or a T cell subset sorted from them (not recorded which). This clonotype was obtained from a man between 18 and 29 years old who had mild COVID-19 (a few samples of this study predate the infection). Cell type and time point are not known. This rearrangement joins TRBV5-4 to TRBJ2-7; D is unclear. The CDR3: CAREGIQYEQYF. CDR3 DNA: TGTGCCCGCGAAGGTATCCAGTACGAGCAGTACTTC.